The clone carrying this T cell receptor (beta chain) was detected only a few times. Its antigen is not known. This PCR relied on a set of 60 Vbeta primers and 13 Jbeta primers. Sequencing was performed with immunoSEQ multiplex PCR; in TCRdb, only in-frame clones are kept and a portion is missing. The repertoire consists of 120,000 or so clones, with approximately 15% occurring once and the leading ten covering about 2%. This CDR3 comprises 16 residues. Trimming took off 4 bases at V and 2 bases at J, with 18 bases between the two ends. Germline V gene sequence: CDR1 LNHDA, CDR2 SQIVND (reference sequence). The sample belongs to a study of cytomegalovirus exposure and HLA in healthy donors. General observations from the study: The productive fraction for most TCR beta V segments was about 90% or about 30% in an earlier analysis.

This sequence originates from a woman aged 18 to 35 in good health and CMV-seronegative. The chain uses TRBV19 and TRBJ2-7; perhaps TRBD2 as D (6 bases). The sequencing input was PBMCs. The CDR3 DNA reads as TGTGCCAGTAGTAGCGGGACTGCCGAAAGTCCCTACGAGCAGTACTTC. This encodes CASSSGTAESPYEQYF.